This T cell receptor (beta chain) was identified in a study of T cells after yellow fever vaccination. Trimming removed 8 bases at V and 0 bases at J, with 12 bases between. This CDR3 is built from 13 residues. Germline-derived CDR1 and CDR2 are DFQATT and SNEGSKA (reference sequence). TCRdb re-called the 5' RACE reads with MiXCR, one entry per CDR3 protein. Among 450,000 to 550,000 distinct CDR3 sequences, 20% to 25% were seen once, and the ten largest hold about 16%. This clonotype was obtained from a man between 18 and 29 years old who received the YFV17D yellow fever vaccine. Sequenced here: PBMCs, sampled roughly 23 days after the first yellow fever vaccination. J is TRBJ2-3 and V is TRBV20-1; the D gene is possibly TRBD1 (5 bases). Here the CDR3 DNA reads TGCAGTCTCGACAGATATAGCACAGATACGCAGTATTTT. This encodes CSLDRYSTDTQYF.